In this sample, the clone carrying this TCR beta chain turned up many times. This sample stems from a study of Graves' ophthalmopathy and Graves' hyperthyroidism. In this cohort, patients with other autoimmune diseases, uncontrolled infections, pregnancy or lactation were excluded. Germline CDR1 MGHDK, CDR2 SYGVNS. The CDR3 consists of 17 residues. Between the trimmed V and J ends, which lost 0 bases and 2 bases, there was a span of 16 bases. The authors amplified TCR beta CDR3 regions, and they did so from RNA transcripts for repertoire sequencing. RT-PCR in the first round used HTBI primers; a second-round multiplex PCR followed. TCRdb re-called the multiplex PCR reads through MiXCR, storing one row per CDR3 protein. The repertoire has over a million distinct CDR3 sequences, about two fifths of them found once; the top ten carry 8.5% to 14%.

The sequencing sample was made of peripheral blood or thyroid tissue (not recorded which). The chain links TRBV25-1 to TRBJ1-2; D is undetermined. The clonotype was recovered from an adult man with Graves' hyperthyroidism. CDR3 protein: CASSEYIIRNFNYGYTF. For the CDR3, the DNA is TGTGCCAGCAGTGAATATATTATCAGGAATTTCAACTATGGCTACACCTTC.